A single sample is the source of the 27 T cell receptor beta chains below, sequenced in a study of cytomegalovirus exposure and HLA in healthy donors. With 60 Vbeta and 13 Jbeta primers, the PCR was carried out. Measured with immunoSEQ multiplex PCR; TCRdb has only the in-frame clones, and not every one. The sample table includes tens of thousands of clones. Sequenced input: PBMCs. The receptors originated from a female donor in good health and CMV-seropositive.

The chain carries TRBV5-8 and TRBJ1-5; 9 nucleotides match TRBD1. From germline, CDR1 is SGHTS and CDR2 YDEGEE. V shed 4 bases, J shed 2 bases, and the junction held 7 bases outside the gene matches. The CDR3 runs 16 residues. CDR3 sequence: CASSGTGSRGNQPQHF. The CDR3 nucleotides are TGTGCCAGCAGCGGGACAGGGTCGAGGGGCAATCAGCCCCAGCATTTT. The variable domain in full, completed from reference TRBV5-8 and TRBJ1-5, reads EAGVTQSPTHLIKTRGQQATLRCSPISGHTSVYWYQQALGLGLQFLLWYDEGEERNRGNFPPRFSGRQFPNYSSELNVNALELEDSALYLCASSGTGSRGNQPQHFGDGTRLSIL.

As DNA, the CDR3 is TGCGCCAGCAGCTTGGCCAGTCAGAGGCTGGGCACTGAAGCTTTCTTT. Translation gives CASSLASQRLGTEAFF. The chain employs TRBV5-1 and TRBJ1-1; no definite D call. Germline V gene data show CDR1 as SGHRS and CDR2 as YFSETQ. V was shortened by 0 bases and J by 4 bases, with 16 bases between the two germline ends. The CDR3 totals 16 residues.

The chain carries TRBV2 and TRBJ2-3, with 8 bases fitting TRBD1. Germline V CDR1 and CDR2: SNHLY, FYNNEI. The CDR3 contains 15 residues. J was trimmed by 1 base and V by 6 bases; bases with no gene match: 6. In nucleotides, the CDR3 is TGTGCCAGCAGGGACAGGGACTTGGGCACAGATACGCAGTATTTT. Translated, it gives CASRDRDLGTDTQYF.

The gene calls are TRBV27 and TRBJ2-7, with D maybe TRBD2 (7 bases). CDR1 and CDR2 from the germline V gene are MNHEY and SMNVEV (reference sequence). V shed 3 bases and J shed 4 bases, with 22 bases lying between them. CDR3 size: 17 residues. CDR3 sequence reads: CASSFPRGGPVGYEQYF. The CDR3 DNA sequence: TGTGCCAGCAGTTTCCCCCGCGGGGGCCCGGTGGGATACGAGCAGTACTTC.

This chain connects TRBV21-1 to TRBJ1-2; the table gives TRBD1 as D, unverified against the DNA. TRBV21-1 has pseudogene status. The CDR3 covers 16 residues. CDR3 nucleotides: TGTGCCAGCAGCGCCAGAAGACAGGGGGCTAACTATGGCTACACCTTC. Protein product: CASSARRQGANYGYTF.

The V gene is TRBV28, the J gene TRBJ2-7; 7 nucleotides line up with TRBD1. Germline V gene lookup returns CDR1 MDHEN and CDR2 SYDVKM. The CDR3 runs to 13 residues. V gave up 10 bases and J gave up 2 bases; unmatched junction bases: 8. The CDR3 spells CATQGGATYEQYF. Here the CDR3 DNA reads TGTGCCACACAAGGGGGCGCTACCTACGAGCAGTACTTC.

In regard to this clone: The same CDR3 is also encoded by other DNA sequences in this sample. This chain uses TRBV18 with TRBJ1-4; TRBD1 aligns across 7 bases. Germline lookup yields CDR1 KGHSH and CDR2 LQKENI. The CDR3 is 15 residues long. Losses at the gene ends were 3 bases for V and 1 base for J; bases not matched to a gene: 2. The CDR3 nucleotides are TGTGCCAGCTCACCCCGGACAGGAACTAATGAAAAACTGTTTTTT. This encodes CASSPRTGTNEKLFF.

The chain links TRBV6-1 to TRBJ2-7; the match to TRBD2 covers 9 bases. Trimming took 7 bases from V and 6 from J; bases not matched to a gene: 7. Germline lookup yields CDR1 MNHNS and CDR2 SASEGT. CDR3 length equals 13 residues. The CDR3 region is CASIAGGPSEQYF. The CDR3 DNA reads as TGTGCCAGCATCGCGGGAGGGCCCTCCGAGCAGTACTTC.

V usage is TRBV5-1 and J usage is TRBJ1-3, with 8 positions matching TRBD1. The CDR3 covers 14 residues. J gave up 11 bases and V 4 bases, and 11 bases lay outside the gene matches. Germline CDR1 is SGHRS and CDR2 is YFSETQ. The CDR3 DNA follows: TGCGCCAGCAGCGCAGACAGGGGTCTCGGTGCCATATATTTT. It specifies CASSADRGLGAIYF.

The rearrangement joins TRBV18 to TRBJ2-3; 8 positions match TRBD2. The CDR3 has 14 amino acids. V trimming: 6 bases; J trimming: 5 bases; junction bases outside the gene matches: 7. CDR1 and CDR2 (germline): KGHSH, LQKENI. The CDR3 region has the DNA TGTGCCAGCTCCAGCGAGAGCGGGGGAGATACGCAGTATTTT. This encodes CASSSESGGDTQYF.

This chain joins TRBV5-1 and TRBJ2-7; 9 bases map to TRBD1. The CDR3 totals 15 residues. Germline-derived CDR1 and CDR2 are SGHRS and YFSETQ. V dropped 4 bases and J dropped 3; count of bases not matched to a gene: 8. The CDR3 DNA follows: TGCGCCAGCAGCCTCGGGGGACAGGGTCACTACGAGCAGTACTTC. Amino acid sequence: CASSLGGQGHYEQYF.

As to this clone: One end of the junction is discordant with germline, which a read error may explain. The CDR3 DNA reads TGTGCCAGCAGCCCCTGGACAGGGGGTAGATCGGCAGTCTTC. Its translation: CASSPWTGGRSAVF. The J gene is TRBJ2-1, the V gene TRBV13; 10 nucleotides match TRBD1. The CDR3 runs 14 residues. Per germline, CDR1 PRHDT and CDR2 FYEKMQ (reference sequence).

CDR3 DNA sequence: TGTGCCACCACTCTAGGCAATGAGCAGTTCTTC. It is translated as CATTLGNEQFF. The chain combines TRBV19 with TRBJ2-1; D not certain. Looked up from germline, CDR1 is LNHDA and CDR2 is SQIVND (reference sequence). The length of the CDR3 is 11 residues. V gave up 10 bases and J gave up 6 bases, with 10 bases separating them. The whole variable domain, remainder taken from reference TRBV19 and TRBJ2-1, is DGGITQSPKYLFRKEGQNVTLSCEQNLNHDAMYWYRQDPGQGLRLIYYSQIVNDFQKGDIAEGYSVSREKKESFPLTVTSAQKNPTAFYLCATTLGNEQFFGPGTRLTVL.

V is TRBV27 and J is TRBJ1-1, with TRBD1 matching 8 bases. V gave up 4 bases and J gave up 4 bases; unmatched junction bases: 11. The CDR3 extends over 16 amino acids. Germline values: CDR1 MNHEY, CDR2 SMNVEV (reference sequence). The DNA for the CDR3 is TGTGCCAGCAGTTCCTACAAGACAGGGGTGGGCACTGAAGCTTTCTTT. Its protein product is CASSSYKTGVGTEAFF.

The chain joins TRBV28 to TRBJ2-7; the match to TRBD2 covers 7 bases. Losses at the gene ends were 7 bases for V and 2 bases for J; bases not matched to a gene: 8. In germline, CDR1 is MDHEN, CDR2 SYDVKM. The CDR3 length is 14 residues. The CDR3 nucleotides are TGTGCCAGCACCATAGCGGGCGGAACCTACGAGCAGTACTTC. This codes for CASTIAGGTYEQYF.

Points on this clone: The junction departs from the called germline gene at one end, perhaps through a read error. The gene calls are TRBV5-6 and TRBJ2-3; TRBD2 matches at 16 bases. The CDR3 has 17 amino acids. The germline gives CDR1 SGHDT, CDR2 YYEEEE. This CDR3 reads CASSAGLAGGSTDKQYF. The CDR3 DNA reads as TGTGCCAGCAGCGCGGGACTAGCGGGGGGGAGCACAGATAAGCAGTATTTT.

The chain couples TRBV28 to TRBJ2-7; TRBD2 matches 11 bases. In germline, CDR1 is MDHEN, CDR2 SYDVKM. The CDR3 runs 15 residues. Trimming took 7 bases from V and 4 from J; bases not matched to a gene: 9. The CDR3 region is CASTGRRLAGYEQYF. The CDR3 coding sequence is TGTGCCAGCACAGGGCGGAGACTAGCGGGATACGAGCAGTACTTC. The full variable domain, completed using reference TRBV28 and TRBJ2-7, is DVKVTQSSRYLVKRTGEKVFLECVQDMDHENMFWYRQDPGLGLRLIYFSYDVKMKEKGDIPEGYSVSREKKERFSLILESASTNQTSMYLCASTGRRLAGYEQYFGPGTRLTVT.

CDR3 sequence: CASRPGQWVYGYTF. CDR3 nucleotide sequence: TGTGCCAGCAGGCCGGGACAATGGGTCTATGGCTACACCTTC. The chain combines TRBV28 with TRBJ1-2; D is possibly TRBD1 (6 bases). CDR3 length equals 14 residues. Per germline, CDR1 MDHEN and CDR2 SYDVKM. Deletions cut 6 bases from V and 4 bases from J, with 15 bases between.

The chain is built from TRBV6-5 and TRBJ1-6, with TRBD1 matching 7 bases. CDR1 and CDR2 (germline): MNHEY, SVGAGI. V was clipped by 6 bases and J by 10 bases; unmatched bases: 12. This CDR3 contains 15 residues. The CDR3 bases are TGTGCCAGCAGCCTCCCACAGGGGTTGGGATCACCCCTCCACTTT. This encodes CASSLPQGLGSPLHF.

The CDR3 sequence is CASSESVGSSYNEQFF. The CDR3 region has the DNA TGTGCCAGCAGTGAATCTGTGGGGAGCTCCTACAATGAGCAGTTCTTC. The rearrangement links TRBV6-1 to TRBJ2-1, with D possibly being TRBD2 (5 bases). CDR1 is MNHNS and CDR2 is SASEGT in the germline V gene. The CDR3 contains 16 residues. V dropped 2 bases and J dropped 0 bases, with 11 bases sitting between them.

This chain links TRBV13 with TRBJ1-1; tentative D call: TRBD1 (5 bases). The germline CDR1 and CDR2 sequences are PRHDT and FYEKMQ (reference sequence). This CDR3 is 13 amino acids long. V dropped 6 bases and J dropped 1 base, with 9 bases sitting between them. The CDR3, as DNA: TGTGCCAGCAGTCAGGGATCGAACACTGAAGCTTTCTTT. Its protein is CASSQGSNTEAFF.

The rearrangement joins TRBV2 to TRBJ1-1; 10 bases are a match to TRBD1. This CDR3 has 15 residues. Germline V gene lookup returns CDR1 SNHLY and CDR2 FYNNEI. V dropped 6 bases and J dropped 5; count of bases not matched to a gene: 9. The CDR3 nucleotides read TGTGCCAGCAGGGTACCGGGACAGGGGTCGACTGAAGCTTTCTTT. Amino acid sequence: CASRVPGQGSTEAFF.

The CDR3 DNA follows: TGTGCCAGCTCACCGGACAGGAGCTATGGCTACACCTTC. It translates to CASSPDRSYGYTF. This chain connects TRBV18 to TRBJ1-2, with TRBD1 matching 7 bases. Germline assignment: CDR1 KGHSH and CDR2 LQKENI. Germline trimming cut 3 bases from V and 4 bases from J; bases unmatched to any gene: 2. This CDR3 spans 13 amino acids.

J is TRBJ2-6 and V is TRBV5-1; perhaps TRBD1 as D (6 bases). CDR1 is SGHRS, CDR2 YFSETQ, per germline. V lost 4 bases and J 0 bases, leaving 20 bases between the germline ends. The CDR3 extends over 19 amino acids. The DNA for the CDR3 is TGCGCCAGCAGCGAGACGACAGGCCCTTCTTCCTCTGGGGCCAACGTCCTGACTTTC. Amino acid sequence: CASSETTGPSSSGANVLTF. Combining the CDR3 with reference TRBV5-1 and TRBJ2-6 gives the whole variable domain KAGVTQTPRYLIKTRGQQVTLSCSPISGHRSVSWYQQTPGQGLQFLFEYFSETQRNKGNFPGRFSGRQFSNSRSEMNVSTLELGDSALYLCASSETTGPSSSGANVLTFGAGSRLTVL.

Details on this clone: Other DNA sequences in the sample encode the same CDR3. The V call is TRBV5-1, the J call TRBJ1-1; D gene uncertain. CDR3 length: 13 amino acids. V lost 0 bases and J lost 0, with 3 bases in between. Germline lookup yields CDR1 SGHRS and CDR2 YFSETQ. CDR3 nucleotides: TGCGCCAGCAGCTTGGCGGTGAACACTGAAGCTTTCTTT. Its translation is CASSLAVNTEAFF.

DNA for the CDR3: TGCGCCAGCAGACAGCTCTTCCAAGAGACCCAGTACTTC. Its protein product is CASRQLFQETQYF. This chain connects TRBV10-2 to TRBJ2-5; D uncertain. Trimming removed 6 bases at V and 1 base at J, with 9 bases between. The CDR3 is 13 amino acids. Germline CDR1 reads WSHSY; CDR2 reads SAAADI.

The chain recombines TRBV18 with TRBJ2-3, with a possible D match to TRBD1 (5 bases). The germline CDR1 and CDR2 sequences are KGHSH and LQKENI. The CDR3 has 15 amino acids. V lost 1 base and J lost 1, with 9 bases in between. The CDR3 DNA sequence: TGTGCCAGCTCACCACTGGTACAGGGCACAGATACGCAGTATTTT. Protein product: CASSPLVQGTDTQYF.